The 6 T cell receptor beta chains presented below share a single source sample, sequenced in a study of blood T cell repertoires in COVID-19. Measured with immunoSEQ multiplex PCR; TCRdb has only the in-frame clones, and not every one. The data contain about 93,000 clones, 80% of them singletons. Sequencing used peripheral blood. All receptors come from a human donor in a cohort sampled during active COVID-19.

The rearrangement links TRBV14 to TRBJ2-2, with D maybe TRBD2 (5 bases). The CDR3 consists of 15 residues. Germline V gives CDR1 SGHDN, CDR2 FVKESK. The V end was cut by 5 bases, the J end by 4 bases, with 14 bases between. The CDR3 region has the DNA TGTGCCAGCAGCAATATAGCGTCGGGCACCGGGGAGCTGTTTTTT. Protein product: CASSNIASGTGELFF.

This clone was seen a handful of times. The genes are TRBV6-5 and TRBJ1-1; TRBD1 might be the D (6 bases). Trimming removed 0 bases from V and 2 bases from J, with 10 bases in between. This CDR3 has 15 amino acids. Germline V lookup: CDR1 MNHEY, CDR2 SVGAGI. The CDR3 loop is CASSYSRGGNTEAFF. The CDR3 DNA is TGTGCCAGCAGTTACTCGCGCGGGGGCAACACTGAAGCTTTCTTT.

The rearrangement uses TRBV6-4 and TRBJ1-1; a weak D match, TRBD1 (6 bases). The germline V gene has CDR1 MRHNA and CDR2 SNTAGT. The ends were cut back, 6 bases at V and 3 bases at J, with 17 bases in the middle. CDR3 length equals 15 residues. CDR3 amino acids: CASRPQGRRDTEAFF. Written as DNA, the CDR3 is TGTGCCAGCAGGCCACAGGGCCGACGGGACACTGAAGCTTTCTTT.

This clone was observed a single time. V usage is TRBV28 and J usage is TRBJ1-2; the match to TRBD1 covers 9 bases. This CDR3 region has 15 residues. J lost 4 bases, V lost 1 base, and 4 bases had no gene match. The V gene's germline CDR1 is MDHEN and CDR2 SYDVKM. The CDR3 DNA reads as TGTGCCAGCAGTTTATCGGACAGGGGTATCTATGGCTACACCTTC. It encodes CASSLSDRGIYGYTF.

This clone came up once. The V gene is TRBV5-1, the J gene TRBJ2-5; TRBD1 matches at 7 bases. CDR3 length: 14 residues. The J segment lost 3 bases and the V segment lost 4 bases, leaving 6 bases of the junction unmatched. Germline V gives CDR1 SGHRS, CDR2 YFSETQ. The CDR3 spells CASSLGQMEETQYF. CDR3 DNA: TGCGCCAGCAGCCTGGGACAGATGGAAGAGACCCAGTACTTC.

The chain joins TRBV24-1 to TRBJ2-5; 8 bases align to TRBD2. Germline V lookup: CDR1 KGHDR, CDR2 SFDVKD. J gave up 5 bases and V 9 bases, and 7 bases lay outside the gene matches. This CDR3 comprises 13 residues. CDR3 region: CATREGLGETQYF. The CDR3 region has the DNA TGTGCCACCCGCGAGGGACTAGGGGAGACCCAGTACTTC.